This note documents a single T cell receptor (beta chain) sequence. As yet, its antigen is unknown. The authors reverse transcribed all of the isolated RNA, so sequencing captured expressed TCRB transcripts. Sequencing used immunoSEQ multiplex PCR; TCRdb keeps in-frame clones, though not all of them. The table lists under 300,000 clones, 25% to 30% of them singletons, with 4% in the top ten. This specimen belongs to a study of beta chain features in type 1 diabetes. Whole-study results and caveats: Equally in patients and controls, PCR might preferentially amplify shorter templates. At VDJ recombination sites, type 1 diabetes patients had fewer insertions and more deleted nucleotides.

CDR1 SSHAT and CDR2 FNYEAQ come from the germline V gene (reference sequence). This CDR3 contains 13 residues. Trimming cost V 3 bases and J 9 bases, with 12 bases left between them. The chain carries TRBV7-7 and TRBJ2-1; possible D gene TRBD2, 6 bases. This sequence was found in a man aged 25 to 45 in good health. The sequenced sample consisted of central memory CD4+ T cells from blood. The CDR3 protein is CASSFLEAGEQFF. CDR3 coding DNA: TGTGCCAGCAGCTTTCTGGAAGCGGGTGAGCAGTTCTTC.